The T cell receptor beta chain under discussion was sequenced for a study of cytomegalovirus exposure and HLA in healthy donors. On the study more broadly: In an earlier analysis, 95 million to 140 million unique TCR beta sequences were found from approximately 170 million T cells. Regarding the study as a whole: Clonal expansion, a later analysis showed, was greater in HLA-associated TCR beta chains than in equally common others. By a later analysis, the bulk of CMV-associated TCR beta chains appeared HLA-restricted.

A multiplex PCR was run with 60 Vbeta primers and 13 Jbeta primers. Libraries were prepared by immunoSEQ multiplex PCR; TCRdb keeps only in-frame clonotypes and omits some of them. This sample has about 120,000 clones, with about 62% found just once. Regarding this clone: Its antigen is still unknown.

CDR3 size: 15 residues. Per the germline V gene, CDR1 is SEHNR and CDR2 is FQNEAQ (reference sequence). Trimming removed 3 bases at V and 2 bases at J, with 11 bases between. This receptor was obtained from a woman aged 40 to 55 in good health and CMV-seropositive. The chain couples TRBV7-9 to TRBJ2-1; TRBD1 might be the D (6 bases). Sequencing was carried out using PBMCs. The CDR3 loop is CASSFGQSPYNEQFF. Written as DNA, the CDR3 is TGTGCCAGCAGCTTTGGACAGAGCCCCTACAATGAGCAGTTCTTC.